Sequencing of this T cell receptor (beta chain) was carried out in a study of blood T cell repertoires in COVID-19. The CDR3 has 15 residues. Per germline, CDR1 LNHNV and CDR2 YYDKDF (reference sequence). After removal of 5 bases from V and 8 bases from J, the junction contained 14 bases not matched to a gene. Repertoires were generated with immunoSEQ multiplex PCR, while TCRdb's copy carries only in-frame clones and drops some. The table lists roughly 250,000 clones, less than 90% of them singletons. The sequencing sample was made of peripheral blood. The chain carries TRBV15 and TRBJ1-2; 7 positions agree with TRBD1. This clonotype was obtained from a woman aged 40 to 50 who had recovered from COVID-19. CDR3 sequence (DNA): TGTGCCACCAGCCCCAGGCAGGGGGGCGCTGGGGGCTACACCTTC. This translates into CATSPRQGGAGGYTF.